The 24 T cell receptor beta chains below all came from one sample that was sequenced in a study of identical twins. TCRdb analysed the 5' RACE reads with MiXCR anew, one entry per CDR3 protein. Of some 570,000 distinct CDR3 sequences listed, 20% to 25% are singletons. Separately, the same data were catalogued under a study of yellow fever vaccine responses in identical twins.

Sequenced sample: CD4+ T cells sorted from blood. Receptors were obtained from a woman aged 18-30 years in good health.

The chain employs TRBV10-3 and TRBJ2-3; D gene ambiguous. Germline CDR1 reads ENHRY; CDR2 reads SYGVKD. The CDR3 has 12 residues. V was cut by 5 bases and J by 2 bases, with 5 bases left in between. The CDR3 sequence is CAISFNTDTQYF. DNA for the CDR3: TGTGCCATCAGTTTTAACACAGATACGCAGTATTTT.

This clonotype occurred a few times. The V gene is TRBV6-1, the J gene TRBJ2-7; 7 bases fit TRBD2. Germline CDR1 is MNHNS and CDR2 is SASEGT. V lost 6 bases and J lost 2; bases outside the gene matches: 13. The CDR3 covers 16 residues. CDR3 residues: CASSSRGGVPTYEQYF. The CDR3 DNA is TGTGCCAGCAGCTCCCGGGGAGGGGTGCCAACCTACGAGCAGTACTTC.

The rearrangement links TRBV6-1 to TRBJ2-3; 7 nucleotides line up with TRBD2. The CDR3 has 14 amino acids. The V gene end was trimmed by 8 bases and the J gene end by 3 bases; junction bases not matched to a gene: 8. Germline CDR1 MNHNS, CDR2 SASEGT. The CDR3 DNA follows: TGTGCCAGCGGCCGGGAGGTTCAAACAGATACGCAGTATTTT. Protein: CASGREVQTDTQYF.

This clonotype was detected a few times. The chain links TRBV4-1 to TRBJ2-6, with TRBD1 as a possible D gene (5 bases). The V gene's germline CDR1 is MGHRA and CDR2 YSYEKL. This CDR3 region has 15 residues. Trimming cost V 4 bases and J 2 bases, with 9 bases left between them. In DNA form, the CDR3 reads TGCGCCAGCAGCCGTGAAGGGGCTGGGGCCAACGTCCTGACTTTC. Its translation is CASSREGAGANVLTF.

This clonotype was counted a few times. This chain joins TRBV12-3 or TRBV12-4 and TRBJ2-3, with 10 bases lining up with TRBD2. The CDR3 runs to 14 residues. The J segment lost 3 bases and the V segment lost 5 bases, leaving 2 bases of the junction unmatched. CDR3 residues: CASSPSGRTDTQYF. CDR3 bases: TGTGCCAGCAGTCCTAGCGGGAGAACAGATACGCAGTATTTT.

Written as DNA, the CDR3 is TGTGCCAGCAGCTCCAAGACAGGGTACCAAGAGACCCAGTACTTC. Amino acids: CASSSKTGYQETQYF. The rearrangement uses TRBV7-9 and TRBJ2-5; TRBD1 agrees at 7 bases. CDR1 is SEHNR, CDR2 FQNEAQ, per germline (reference sequence). The V segment lost 4 bases and the J segment 0 bases; nucleotides outside the gene matches: 5. The CDR3 is made up of 15 amino acids.

The table lists this clonotype with a few counts. The chain joins TRBV20-1 to TRBJ2-3; TRBD1 or TRBD2 may be the D gene (5 bases each). The ends were cut back, 4 bases at V and 3 bases at J, with 11 bases in the middle. The CDR3 covers 13 residues. CDR1 and CDR2 (germline): DFQATT, SNEGSKA (reference sequence). The DNA of the CDR3 is TGCAGTGCTAACCGGGACGGAACAGATACGCAGTATTTT. This encodes CSANRDGTDTQYF.

The rearrangement links TRBV7-9 to TRBJ1-1; TRBD1 agrees at 9 bases. The germline V gene has CDR1 SEHNR and CDR2 FQNEAQ (reference sequence). The CDR3 is 16 residues long. Trimming took 4 bases from V and 5 from J; bases not matched to a gene: 11. The CDR3 loop reads CASSYESGTGNTEAFF. CDR3 bases: TGTGCCAGCAGCTACGAGTCTGGGACAGGGAATACTGAAGCTTTCTTT.

J is TRBJ2-3 and V is TRBV5-1; the D gene could be TRBD1 or TRBD2 (5 bases each). Germline CDR1 is SGHRS and CDR2 is YFSETQ. Trimming shortened V by 3 bases and J by 0 bases, and 17 bases separated the two germline ends. CDR3 length equals 17 residues. DNA for the CDR3: TGCGCCAGCAGCTCACCCCAAGCGGACACTAGCACAGATACGCAGTATTTT. This sequence encodes CASSSPQADTSTDTQYF.

V gene TRBV9 combines with J gene TRBJ2-5; 7 bases are shared with TRBD2. Germline V gene sequence: CDR1 SGDLS, CDR2 YYNGEE. Trimming cost V 0 bases and J 5 bases; bases outside gene matches: 7. This CDR3 contains 15 residues. The DNA for the CDR3 is TGTGCCAGCAGCGTAGGGGGGACTATTTGGGAGACCCAGTACTTC. It is translated as CASSVGGTIWETQYF. The full variable domain, its missing parts supplied by reference TRBV9 and TRBJ2-5, is DSGVTQTPKHLITATGQRVTLRCSPRSGDLSVYWYQQSLDQGLQFLIQYYNGEERAKGNILERFSAQQFPDLHSELNLSSLELGDSALYFCASSVGGTIWETQYFGPGTRLLVL.

This clonotype has just a few counts. The CDR3 reads CASSSGGGTEAFF. CDR3 coding DNA: TGTGCCAGCAGTTCGGGGGGGGGCACTGAAGCTTTCTTT. This chain links TRBV6-5 with TRBJ1-1; TRBD1 is a possible D gene (5 bases). The CDR3 is 13 amino acids. The V gene lost 4 bases and the J gene lost 4 bases, with 10 bases spanning the gap. Germline V gene sequence: CDR1 MNHEY, CDR2 SVGAGI.

This clonotype was observed a few times. V and J are TRBV7-9 and TRBJ1-2; 8 bases agree with TRBD1. CDR1 and CDR2 (germline): SEHNR, FQNEAQ (reference sequence). Unmatched junction bases numbered 6, after V lost 5 bases and J lost 1 base. The CDR3 is 15 amino acids. The CDR3 nucleotides read TGTGCCAGCAGCAAGGGACAGGTTCTTAACTATGGCTACACCTTC. Translating it yields CASSKGQVLNYGYTF.

A remark on this clonotype: The junction departs from germline at one end; a sequencing error may be responsible. This chain uses TRBV28 with TRBJ2-7; 8 bases are shared with TRBD1. The CDR3 has 14 residues. Germline V CDR1 and CDR2: MDHEN, SYDVKM. The CDR3 DNA follows: TGTGCCAGCAGACCCGGGACAGGAATCTACGAGCTGTACTTC. It specifies CASRPGTGIYELYF. The whole variable domain, remainder taken from reference TRBV28 and TRBJ2-7, is DVKVTQSSRYLVKRTGEKVFLECVQDMDHENMFWYRQDPGLGLRLIYFSYDVKMKEKGDIPEGYSVSREKKERFSLILESASTNQTSMYLCASRPGTGIYELYFGPGTRLTVT.

In this sample, this clonotype turned up many times. The chain recombines TRBV15 with TRBJ2-5; D remains unclear. Trimming shortened V by 2 bases and J by 1 base, and 2 bases separated the two germline ends. Germline lookup yields CDR1 LNHNV and CDR2 YYDKDF (reference sequence). CDR3 length: 12 residues. CDR3 loop: CATSRSQETQYF. The CDR3 bases are TGTGCCACCAGCAGATCCCAAGAGACCCAGTACTTC.

The chain employs TRBV20-1 and TRBJ1-4; possible D gene TRBD1, 6 bases. Trimming cost V 5 bases and J 8 bases, with 18 bases left between them. Germline-derived CDR1 and CDR2 are DFQATT and SNEGSKA (reference sequence). This CDR3 has 14 residues. The CDR3 region is CSAPVRGRREKLFF. CDR3 bases: TGCAGTGCTCCTGTCCGGGGGCGAAGGGAAAAACTGTTTTTT.

The V call is TRBV18, the J call TRBJ2-7, with D possibly being TRBD1 (6 bases). The germline V gene has CDR1 KGHSH and CDR2 LQKENI. Trimming removed 8 bases from V and 4 bases from J, with 12 bases in between. The CDR3 has 12 amino acids. The CDR3, as DNA: TGTGCCAGCACCTCGACAGGTTACGAGCAGTACTTC. Translation: CASTSTGYEQYF.

This clonotype was counted only a few times. This chain links TRBV20-1 with TRBJ2-2, with D uncertain. CDR1 DFQATT and CDR2 SNEGSKA come from the germline V gene (reference sequence). V was clipped by 5 bases and J by 2 bases, with 9 bases between them. The CDR3 spans 13 residues. As DNA, the CDR3 is TGCAGTGCTCACAGCCCAAACACCGGGGAGCTGTTTTTT. Protein product: CSAHSPNTGELFF.

This clonotype occurred many times. J is TRBJ2-4 and V is TRBV12-3 or TRBV12-4, with D perhaps given as TRBD1 or TRBD2 (5 bases each). Trimming removed 5 bases at V and 0 bases at J, with 11 bases between. The CDR3 runs to 15 residues. Written as DNA, the CDR3 is TGTGCCAGCAGTGGGGACGCCTTAGCCAAAAACATTCAGTACTTC. The encoded protein is CASSGDALAKNIQYF.

This chain's CDR3 is CASPNPGAGTTHPYEQYF. The CDR3, as DNA: TGTGCCAGCCCCAATCCCGGGGCAGGTACCACTCATCCGTACGAGCAGTACTTC. The chain uses TRBV12-3 or TRBV12-4 and TRBJ2-7, with D perhaps being TRBD1 or TRBD2 (5 bases each). V gave up 8 bases and J gave up 4 bases, with 30 bases separating them. The CDR3 extends over 18 amino acids.

The CDR3, as DNA: TGTGCCAGCAGCTACAGGACAGGGCAAATCACCGGGGAGCTGTTTTTT. Protein: CASSYRTGQITGELFF. This chain joins TRBV5-4 and TRBJ2-2; 8 bases map to TRBD1. This CDR3 has 16 amino acids. The ends lost 3 bases at V and 4 bases at J; junction bases unmatched: 8. The V gene's germline CDR1 is SGHNT and CDR2 YYREEE (reference sequence).

This clonotype came up a few times. The chain employs TRBV9 and TRBJ2-3; 8 positions agree with TRBD2. From germline, CDR1 is SGDLS and CDR2 YYNGEE. The V and J ends lost 1 base and 4 bases, in that order; junction bases with no gene match: 5. The CDR3 length is 15 residues. CDR3 DNA: TGTGCCAGCAGCGTACAAGCGGGAGAGTCAGATACGCAGTATTTT. Its translation is CASSVQAGESDTQYF.

This clonotype was counted only a few times. The rearrangement joins TRBV6-2 or TRBV6-3 to TRBJ2-1, with TRBD2 identical over 7 bases. The CDR3 is 19 amino acids. Unmatched junction bases numbered 22, after V lost 11 bases and J lost 0 bases. Germline CDR1 and CDR2: MNHEY and SVGEGT. CDR3: CAWCNRRVGCGSSYNEQFF. In DNA, the CDR3 is TGTGCCTGGTGTAATCGTAGAGTGGGTTGCGGGAGCTCCTACAATGAGCAGTTCTTC.

This clonotype was counted between two and nine times. The rearrangement joins TRBV20-1 to TRBJ1-2, with D uncertain. The CDR3 covers 12 residues. CDR1 is DFQATT and CDR2 is SNEGSKA in the germline V gene (reference sequence). The CDR3 reads CSAGVTNYGYTF. CDR3 coding DNA: TGCAGCGCCGGGGTCACTAACTATGGCTACACCTTC.

V usage is TRBV28 and J usage is TRBJ2-3; 8 nucleotides line up with TRBD2. This CDR3 is built from 14 residues. V gave up 8 bases and J gave up 5 bases; unmatched junction bases: 9. Germline V CDR1 and CDR2: MDHEN, SYDVKM. Written as DNA, the CDR3 is TGTGCCAGCGGCCCAGTGGGACTAGTAGATACGCAGTATTTT. It specifies CASGPVGLVDTQYF. Using reference TRBV28 and TRBJ2-3 for the parts outside the CDR3, the full variable domain is DVKVTQSSRYLVKRTGEKVFLECVQDMDHENMFWYRQDPGLGLRLIYFSYDVKMKEKGDIPEGYSVSREKKERFSLILESASTNQTSMYLCASGPVGLVDTQYFGPGTRLTVL.